This T cell receptor (beta chain) was identified during a study of blood T cell repertoires in COVID-19. Study details: Both acute and convalescent COVID-19 samples were obtained from the United States, Italy and Spain. Sources were T cells, B-cell-depleted T cells, or PBMCs; the material itself was cDNA or gDNA.

Per the authors' pipeline: From reference gene primer amplification, estimates of nucleated cell counts were derived. Sequencing used immunoSEQ multiplex PCR; TCRdb keeps in-frame clones, though not all of them. V and J calls and clone size follow that table, whereas D and trimming were derived from the DNA. The table includes roughly 40,000 clones, nearly 90% detected once. The CDR3 consists of 14 residues. CDR1 SQVTM and CDR2 ANQGSEA come from the germline V gene. V was pared by 4 bases and J by 5 bases, with 10 bases of the junction left unmatched. The sequenced material came from peripheral blood. This chain connects TRBV29-1 to TRBJ2-7; TRBD1 aligns across 8 bases. The TCR comes from a man aged 45 to 65 with active COVID-19. CDR3 sequence: CSVVGQGSINEQYF. DNA of the CDR3: TGCAGCGTTGTAGGACAGGGAAGTATTAACGAGCAGTACTTC.